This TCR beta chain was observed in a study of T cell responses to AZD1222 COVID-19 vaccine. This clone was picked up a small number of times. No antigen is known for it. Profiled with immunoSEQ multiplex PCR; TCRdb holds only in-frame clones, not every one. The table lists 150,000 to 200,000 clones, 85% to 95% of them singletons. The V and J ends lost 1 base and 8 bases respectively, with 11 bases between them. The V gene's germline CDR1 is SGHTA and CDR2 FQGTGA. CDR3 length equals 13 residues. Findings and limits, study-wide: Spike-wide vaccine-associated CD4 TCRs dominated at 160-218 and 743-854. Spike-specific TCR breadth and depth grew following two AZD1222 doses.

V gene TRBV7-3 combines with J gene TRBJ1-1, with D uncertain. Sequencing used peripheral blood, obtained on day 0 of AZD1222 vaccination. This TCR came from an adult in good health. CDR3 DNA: TGTGCCAGCAGCTTAATTGCAGCGGAGGAAGCTTTCTTT. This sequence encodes CASSLIAAEEAFF.